The 17 T cell receptor beta chains reported below all come from one sample, sequenced in a study of PD-1 blockade in classical Hodgkin lymphoma. Only in-frame clones appear in the TCRdb table, and some are missing; sequencing was by immunoSEQ multiplex PCR. The table lists about 1,500 clones, roughly three fifths of them singletons. Each and every patient relapsed after autologous stem cell transplantation, and patients got differing brentuximab vedotin exposure. It was by magnetic negative selection that CD8+ T cells were isolated from thawed PBMCs. The sample was CD8+ T cells from blood, taken at baseline. The receptors derive from a human donor with classical Hodgkin lymphoma.

The genes are TRBV7-9 and TRBJ1-4; tentatively, D is TRBD1 (6 bases). The germline gives CDR1 SEHNR, CDR2 FQNEAQ (reference sequence). The V end was cut by 5 bases, the J end by 8 bases, with 21 bases between. The CDR3 is made up of 16 amino acids. DNA for the CDR3: TGTGCCAGCAGCGCCTTCATACAGGGAGGAAGGGAAAAACTGTTTTTT. Translated, it gives CASSAFIQGGREKLFF.

J is TRBJ2-2 and V is TRBV4-2, with D perhaps TRBD2 (5 bases). Germline V lookup: CDR1 LGHNA, CDR2 YNFKEQ. The CDR3 extends over 17 amino acids. V lost 1 base, J lost 1 base, and 13 bases lay in between. Here the CDR3 DNA reads TGTGCCAGCAGCCAAGGTCTCGGGATTTTGAACACCGGGGAGCTGTTTTTT. Its translation is CASSQGLGILNTGELFF.

This chain uses TRBV20-1 with TRBJ2-7; D possibly matches TRBD1 or TRBD2 (6 bases each). Germline V gene sequence: CDR1 DFQATT, CDR2 SNEGSKA (reference sequence). This CDR3 region has 11 residues. V lost 5 bases to trimming and J lost 12 bases, with 17 bases between them. This CDR3 reads CSAPDTRGGYF. The CDR3 region has the DNA TGCAGTGCTCCCGATACCAGGGGAGGGTACTTC.

The J gene is TRBJ2-5, the V gene TRBV7-2, with TRBD2 matching over 10 bases. Germline lookup yields CDR1 SGHTA and CDR2 FQGNSA. This CDR3 is 16 amino acids long. V dropped 2 bases and J dropped 5; count of bases not matched to a gene: 8. The CDR3: CASSLLAGEGWETQYF. For the CDR3, the DNA is TGTGCCAGCAGCTTACTAGCGGGGGAAGGGTGGGAGACCCAGTACTTC.

The gene calls are TRBV11-3 and TRBJ2-5; 12 bases are shared with TRBD2. Trimming took 3 bases from V and 2 from J; bases not matched to a gene: 7. Per germline, CDR1 SGHNT and CDR2 YENEEA. The CDR3 covers 17 residues. The CDR3 sequence: CASSFHLAGGEQETQYF. The CDR3 DNA sequence: TGTGCCAGCAGCTTCCACCTAGCGGGGGGGGAGCAAGAGACCCAGTACTTC.

The chain has TRBV28 and TRBJ1-2; D might be TRBD1 (6 bases). The germline gives CDR1 MDHEN, CDR2 SYDVKM. V lost 6 bases, J lost 4 bases, and 21 bases lay in between. The CDR3 spans 16 residues. The CDR3 sequence is CASSSTRGDTVYGYTF. The CDR3 DNA is TGTGCCAGCAGCTCTACGAGGGGGGACACGGTCTATGGCTACACCTTC.

Here the CDR3 reads CASSEAPERNFNEKLFF. CDR3 sequence (DNA): TGTGCCAGCAGTGAAGCGCCGGAACGGAACTTCAATGAAAAACTGTTTTTT. The chain recombines TRBV2 with TRBJ1-4; D is uncertain. V was clipped by 0 bases and J by 5 bases, with 16 bases between them. The CDR3 is 17 amino acids. Germline values: CDR1 SNHLY, CDR2 FYNNEI.

In regard to this clone: One end of the junction fails to match germline, which may point to a read error. The J gene is TRBJ2-7, the V gene TRBV5-3; no definite D call. TRBV5-3 is flagged as an ORF with uncertain function. This CDR3 is built from 8 residues. CDR3 sequence: CARRNMDF. In nucleotides, the CDR3 is TGTGCCAGAAGAAACATGGACTTC.

This clone was recorded a few times. The rearrangement joins TRBV6-4 to TRBJ1-5; D uncertain. The CDR3 loop spans 11 amino acids. Trimming removed 6 bases at V and 4 bases at J, with 4 bases between. The germline CDR1 and CDR2 sequences are MRHNA and SNTAGT. In DNA, the CDR3 is TGTGCCAGCAGGGGTAATCAGCCCCAGCATTTT. This gives the protein CASRGNQPQHF.

This clone is a singleton in its sample. The chain has TRBV7-8 and TRBJ2-3, with D uncertain. The CDR3 loop spans 17 amino acids. The germline gives CDR1 SGHVS, CDR2 FQNEAQ. V shed 3 bases and J shed 4 bases, with 20 bases lying between them. The CDR3 region is CASSFGLETRSSDTQYF. The CDR3 bases are TGTGCCAGCAGCTTCGGGCTGGAGACACGGTCATCAGATACGCAGTATTTT.

This rearrangement joins TRBV9 to TRBJ2-5; no clear D. The CDR3 extends over 15 amino acids. V dropped 0 bases and J dropped 5 bases, with 14 bases sitting between them. Germline CDR1 reads SGDLS; CDR2 reads YYNGEE. The CDR3 region has the DNA TGTGCCAGCAGCGTAGAGGGTATGAAGATGGAGACCCAGTACTTC. Encoded protein: CASSVEGMKMETQYF.

J is TRBJ2-2 and V is TRBV27; possible D gene TRBD2, 6 bases. This CDR3 region has 16 residues. The V gene lost 8 bases and the J gene lost 7 bases, with 23 bases spanning the gap. Germline assignment: CDR1 MNHEY and CDR2 SMNVEV (reference sequence). This CDR3 reads CASSPQTNYGGGELFF. As DNA, the CDR3 is TGTGCCAGCTCACCTCAGACAAATTACGGGGGCGGGGAGCTGTTTTTT.

DNA for the CDR3: TGTGCCAGCAGTTTTTCTAGCGGGACAGGGCAGTTCTTC. Its protein is CASSFSSGTGQFF. This chain uses TRBV27 with TRBJ2-1; TRBD2 might be the D (9 bases). Between the trimmed V and J ends, which lost 3 bases and 12 bases, there was a span of 15 bases. The CDR3 totals 13 residues. Germline CDR1 and CDR2: MNHEY and SMNVEV (reference sequence).

Remarks on this clone: Other DNA sequences in this sample translate to the same CDR3. V and J are TRBV6-6 and TRBJ1-5; D is ambiguous. The germline V gene has CDR1 MNHNY and CDR2 SVGAGI (reference sequence). The CDR3 is made up of 14 amino acids. V lost 6 bases to trimming and J lost 0 bases, with 9 bases between them. The CDR3 bases are TGTGCCAGCAGCCCTAACTATAGCAATCAGCCCCAGCATTTT. This gives the protein CASSPNYSNQPQHF.

The chain uses TRBV5-6 and TRBJ1-5; D uncertain. The ends were cut back, 5 bases at V and 0 bases at J, with 9 bases in the middle. CDR1 is SGHDT, CDR2 YYEEEE, per germline. The CDR3 is made up of 14 amino acids. The CDR3 region is CASSENYSNQPQHF. The CDR3 DNA reads TGTGCCAGCAGTGAGAACTATAGCAATCAGCCCCAGCATTTT.

The chain couples TRBV11-2 to TRBJ1-1; D uncertain. The CDR3 is 13 amino acids. The germline V gene encodes CDR1 SGHAT and CDR2 FQNNGV. The V end was cut by 0 bases, the J end by 1 base, with 3 bases between. CDR3 protein: CASSLEGNTEAFF. CDR3 bases: TGTGCCAGCAGCTTAGAGGGGAACACTGAAGCTTTCTTT.

This clone was found a few times. The chain joins TRBV6-5 to TRBJ2-2, with TRBD2 as a possible D gene (5 bases). Trimming stripped 5 bases from V and 4 bases from J, with 11 bases between. The CDR3 sequence is 14 residues long. CDR1 and CDR2 (germline): MNHEY, SVGAGI. The CDR3 loop is CASSASPSTGELFF. DNA of the CDR3: TGTGCCAGCAGTGCTAGCCCCTCCACCGGGGAGCTGTTTTTT.